This TCR beta chain appears in the sequencing data of a study of cytotoxic CD8 clonotypes in ibrutinib-treated CLL. The study, taken as a whole, reports: Higher clonality was seen at ibrutinib response and a return toward baseline at progression. Age-matched healthy donor levels were exceeded by baseline clonality, which tracked circulating CD8+ T-cell counts.

A word on this clone: Its antigen remains unidentified.

Researchers set a sequencing depth target of 1 in 200,000 to 1 in 1 million T cells. The protocol was immunoSEQ multiplex PCR, while the TCRdb copy is restricted to in-frame clones and leaves out a portion. This sample has about 140,000 clones; more than 85% occur once, and the top ten carry 10% to 11%. The CDR3 has 13 residues. CDR1 and CDR2 (germline): SGHAT, FQNNGV. V was pared by 11 bases and J by 5 bases, with 18 bases between. J is TRBJ2-5 and V is TRBV11-2; D tentatively reads TRBD1 or TRBD2 (7 bases each). The receptor was isolated from a human donor with chronic lymphocytic leukemia. Material: PBMCs, obtained after 12 months of ibrutinib treatment. CDR3 in DNA: TGTGCCGCAGGGGGGGAGGGCCCGGAGACCCAGTACTTC. Translating it yields CAAGGEGPETQYF.